This entry features one TCR beta chain sequence. Its antigen remains unidentified. The entry originates in a study of T cell responses to AZD1222 COVID-19 vaccine. Study results and caveats: Compared with day 0, the breadth and depth of the Spike-specific TCR repertoire rose significantly after two doses of AZD1222.

Clones were read by immunoSEQ multiplex PCR, and TCRdb kept only the in-frame ones, dropping some. The sample records 95,000 or so clones, approximately 91% being singletons. This CDR3 contains 13 residues. CDR1 SGHTA and CDR2 FQGNSA come from the germline V gene. V dropped 0 bases and J dropped 9 bases, with 9 bases sitting between them. The receptor's source is an adult who received the AZD1222 COVID-19 vaccine. V and J are TRBV7-2 and TRBJ1-5; D is possibly TRBD1 (5 bases). The sample here was peripheral blood, taken 28 days after the second AZD1222 dose. The CDR3 reads CASSLAGGGPQHF. In DNA form, the CDR3 reads TGTGCCAGCAGCTTAGCGGGGGGTGGGCCCCAGCATTTT.